This T cell receptor (beta chain) was captured in a study of Graves' ophthalmopathy and Graves' hyperthyroidism. RNA transcripts served as template for amplifying TCR beta CDR3 sequences. A first-round RT-PCR used HTBI primers, followed by a second-round multiplex PCR. TCRdb re-called the multiplex PCR reads with MiXCR, one entry per CDR3 protein. This table holds about 660,000 distinct CDR3 sequences, about 41% found once. This TCR was sampled from an adult man with Graves' ophthalmopathy. Sequenced material: peripheral blood.

CDR3 region: CASIPPGHLNTEAFF. The DNA of the CDR3 is TGTGCCAGCATCCCGCCGGGACACCTGAACACTGAAGCTTTCTTT. The chain employs TRBV2 and TRBJ1-1, with D possibly TRBD1 on 6 matching bases. V lost 7 bases and J lost 0, with 15 bases in between. Germline V gene lookup returns CDR1 SNHLY and CDR2 FYNNEI. The CDR3 has 15 amino acids.